One and the same sample provided the 26 T cell receptor beta chains below, sequenced in a study of cytomegalovirus exposure and HLA in healthy donors. Amplification used 60 Vbeta primers and 13 Jbeta primers. Produced via immunoSEQ multiplex PCR; TCRdb's table is partial and in-frame only. The data show around 160,000 clones, 78% seen once. Input material: PBMCs. The receptor set was obtained from a man aged 40-50 years in good health and CMV-seropositive.

V and J are TRBV6-5 and TRBJ1-2; possible D gene TRBD1, 5 bases. Trimming left V 5 bases short and J 5 bases short, with 12 bases between. The CDR3 runs to 13 residues. Germline CDR1 and CDR2: MNHEY and SVGAGI. CDR3 nucleotides: TGTGCCAGCAGTCTGCGACAGTTTTATGGCTACACCTTC. Its translation: CASSLRQFYGYTF.

This clone was detected a few times. The chain joins TRBV6-5 to TRBJ2-7; 8 bases are shared with TRBD2. The V segment lost 4 bases and the J segment 0 bases; nucleotides outside the gene matches: 2. Germline V lookup: CDR1 MNHEY, CDR2 SVGAGI. The CDR3 consists of 14 residues. CDR3 sequence: CASSSTSASYEQYF. CDR3 DNA sequence: TGTGCCAGCAGTTCGACTAGCGCCTCCTACGAGCAGTACTTC.

This clone was counted between two and nine times. CDR3 bases: TGTGCCAGCAGTGGGGGCACGAATAATGAAAAACTGTTTTTT. Its protein product is CASSGGTNNEKLFF. The chain combines TRBV2 with TRBJ1-4; a weak D match, TRBD1 (5 bases). CDR3 length: 14 residues. CDR1 SNHLY and CDR2 FYNNEI come from the germline V gene. Trimming stripped 4 bases from V and 4 bases from J, with 10 bases between.

The J gene is TRBJ1-5, the V gene TRBV19, with TRBD1 matching over 7 bases. This CDR3 contains 16 residues. Germline CDR1 is LNHDA and CDR2 is SQIVND (reference sequence). V lost 7 bases to trimming and J lost 3 bases; unmatched junction nucleotides: 12. The CDR3 here is CASNDRRTGFNQPQHF. As DNA, the CDR3 is TGTGCCAGTAATGATCGGAGGACAGGATTCAATCAGCCCCAGCATTTT.

The chain couples TRBV11-2 to TRBJ2-5; 7 bases align to TRBD2. Germline values: CDR1 SGHAT, CDR2 FQNNGV. The CDR3 has 13 amino acids. V shed 11 bases, J shed 1 base, and the junction held 7 bases outside the gene matches. The CDR3 nucleotides read TGTGCCGGGTCTACGGGAGGCCAAGAGACCCAGTACTTC. This gives the protein CAGSTGGQETQYF.

V is TRBV2 and J is TRBJ1-1, with TRBD1 as a possible D gene (6 bases). The CDR3 runs 13 residues. Per germline, CDR1 SNHLY and CDR2 FYNNEI. Trimming pared 8 bases from V and 1 base from J, leaving 11 bases between. CDR3 DNA sequence: TGTGCCAGCCGACAGGAGGCGAACACTGAAGCTTTCTTT. It yields the protein CASRQEANTEAFF.

This rearrangement joins TRBV6-1 to TRBJ2-1; 7 bases map to TRBD1. Per the germline V gene, CDR1 is MNHNS and CDR2 is SASEGT. There are 13 residues in the CDR3. The V gene end was trimmed by 6 bases and the J gene end by 4 bases; junction bases not matched to a gene: 3. The CDR3, as DNA: TGTGCCAGCAGAACAGGGGCGTACAATGAGCAGTTCTTC. Protein product: CASRTGAYNEQFF.

The rearrangement links TRBV5-1 to TRBJ2-7; 9 bases align to TRBD2. The CDR3 loop spans 16 amino acids. Germline trimming cut 3 bases from V and 5 bases from J; bases unmatched to any gene: 12. CDR1 is SGHRS, CDR2 YFSETQ, per germline. As DNA, the CDR3 is TGCGCCAGCAGCTACGACAGACTAGCGGAATCCCACGAGCAGTACTTC. This gives the protein CASSYDRLAESHEQYF.

This clone was observed a few times. This CDR3 is CASSLAVRGQETQYF. For the CDR3, the DNA is TGCGCCAGCAGCTTGGCGGTCAGGGGGCAAGAGACCCAGTACTTC. J is TRBJ2-5 and V is TRBV5-1; 7 nucleotides agree with TRBD1. The V and J ends lost 0 bases and 2 bases, in that order; junction bases with no gene match: 4. Germline V lookup: CDR1 SGHRS, CDR2 YFSETQ. This CDR3 comprises 15 residues.

The gene calls are TRBV28 and TRBJ2-2, with a possible D match to TRBD1 (5 bases). Trimming took 10 bases from V and 1 from J, leaving 10 bases between them. Germline V lookup: CDR1 MDHEN, CDR2 SYDVKM. The CDR3 spans 13 residues. The DNA of the CDR3 is TGTGCCACCTGCAGGGTGAACACCGGGGAGCTGTTTTTT. Its translation is CATCRVNTGELFF.

The J gene is TRBJ2-3, the V gene TRBV6-1; the match to TRBD2 covers 9 bases. Germline V CDR1 and CDR2: MNHNS, SASEGT. V dropped 2 bases and J dropped 1; count of bases not matched to a gene: 7. The length of the CDR3 is 17 residues. The CDR3: CASSETAGGGGTDTQYF. CDR3 sequence (DNA): TGTGCCAGCAGTGAAACGGCGGGAGGGGGGGGCACAGATACGCAGTATTTT.

The chain is built from TRBV7-8 and TRBJ1-1, with 8 bases matching TRBD1. Germline values: CDR1 SGHVS, CDR2 FQNEAQ. Trimming at V came to 3 bases and at J to 6 bases, leaving 9 bases not matched to a gene. The CDR3 extends over 15 amino acids. The CDR3 protein is CASSLDGQGRPEAFF. CDR3 sequence (DNA): TGTGCCAGCAGCTTGGACGGACAGGGCCGTCCTGAAGCTTTCTTT. The full variable domain, completed using reference TRBV7-8 and TRBJ1-1, is GAGVSQSPRYKVAKRGQDVALRCDPISGHVSLFWYQQALGQGPEFLTYFQNEAQLDKSGLPSDRFFAERPEGSVSTLKIQRTQQEDSAVYLCASSLDGQGRPEAFFGQGTRLTVV.

This chain joins TRBV2 and TRBJ1-2; TRBD1 is a possible D gene (6 bases). The CDR3 spans 14 residues. V was shortened by 7 bases and J by 0 bases, with 12 bases between the two germline ends. Germline values: CDR1 SNHLY, CDR2 FYNNEI. In DNA, the CDR3 is TGTGCCAGCATCGGGGACAACCCTAACTATGGCTACACCTTC. Amino acid sequence: CASIGDNPNYGYTF.

The chain recombines TRBV7-2 with TRBJ1-3; D is uncertain. This CDR3 is built from 12 residues. Germline CDR1 reads SGHTA; CDR2 reads FQGNSA. V lost 8 bases and J 4 bases, leaving 9 bases between the germline ends. The chain's CDR3 is CASAGSGNTIYF. The DNA of the CDR3 is TGTGCCAGCGCGGGGTCCGGAAACACCATATATTTT.

Comment on this clone: Other DNA variants within this sample encode the same CDR3. This chain links TRBV5-5 with TRBJ1-5; D call uncertain. The CDR3 runs 16 residues. Germline CDR1 SGHKS, CDR2 YYEKEE (reference sequence). The ends were cut back, 0 bases at V and 0 bases at J, with 10 bases in the middle. The CDR3 loop is CASSLGAVYSNQPQHF. CDR3 in DNA: TGTGCCAGCAGCTTGGGGGCAGTCTATAGCAATCAGCCCCAGCATTTT.

V is TRBV28 and J is TRBJ1-5; D unclear. This CDR3 is 15 amino acids long. The V end lost 7 bases, the J end lost 0 bases, and 13 bases lay between the germline ends. Germline loops: CDR1 MDHEN, CDR2 SYDVKM. The CDR3 reads CASNDGVYSNQPQHF. Here the CDR3 DNA reads TGTGCCAGCAATGACGGAGTTTATAGCAATCAGCCCCAGCATTTT.

The chain combines TRBV28 with TRBJ2-1, with TRBD2 matching over 10 bases. The CDR3 has 15 residues. Germline CDR1 reads MDHEN; CDR2 reads SYDVKM. The junction had 4 bases not matched to a gene; V was cut back by 4 bases and J by 4 bases. The CDR3: CASSSGAGGYNEQFF. The CDR3 DNA reads TGTGCCAGCAGTTCCGGAGCGGGAGGGTACAATGAGCAGTTCTTC.

This clone appeared a few times. The V gene is TRBV9, the J gene TRBJ1-2, with a possible D match to TRBD1 (5 bases). V lost 0 bases, J lost 7 bases, and 7 bases lay in between. The CDR3 is 12 residues long. CDR1 is SGDLS, CDR2 YYNGEE, per germline. The CDR3 bases are TGTGCCAGCAGCGTAGAGGGACTTGGCTACACCTTC. It translates to CASSVEGLGYTF.

This clone was detected once. This sequence joins TRBV5-1 and TRBJ2-5; D gene ambiguous. With 0 bases removed from V and 1 base from J, the gap between germline ends came to 7 bases. The CDR3 runs to 14 residues. Per germline, CDR1 SGHRS and CDR2 YFSETQ. The CDR3 bases are TGCGCCAGCAGCTTGGGCCAACTCCAAGAGACCCAGTACTTC. Its translation is CASSLGQLQETQYF.

As regards this clone: One end of the junction varies from germline; a read error may be responsible. The chain is built from TRBV7-9 and TRBJ2-2; 10 nucleotides match TRBD2. The CDR3 covers 16 residues. Germline lookup yields CDR1 SEHNR and CDR2 FQNEAQ (reference sequence). The CDR3 loop reads CSSRPAGGDHTGELFF. The CDR3, as DNA: TGTTCCAGCAGACCAGCGGGAGGGGATCACACCGGGGAGCTGTTTTTT.

J is TRBJ1-4 and V is TRBV6-5, with 7 positions matching TRBD1. Germline V gene lookup returns CDR1 MNHEY and CDR2 SVGAGI. V was pared by 7 bases and J by 2 bases, with 7 bases of the junction left unmatched. The CDR3 extends over 15 amino acids. CDR3 sequence reads: CASKQLTGTNEKLFF. The DNA for the CDR3 is TGTGCCAGCAAGCAGTTGACAGGGACTAATGAAAAACTGTTTTTT.

This clone has a handful of counts. The chain combines TRBV28 with TRBJ2-4; 10 positions match TRBD2. With 5 bases clipped from V and 11 bases from J, the junction kept 9 bases outside the gene matches. Per germline, CDR1 MDHEN and CDR2 SYDVKM. The CDR3 runs to 14 residues. CDR3 nucleotides: TGTGCCAGCAGTGTGGCTAGCGGGAGTGGGGTTCAGTACTTC. Translation gives CASSVASGSGVQYF.

V and J are TRBV7-2 and TRBJ1-4, with TRBD1 matching over 10 bases. With 7 bases clipped from V and 7 bases from J, the junction kept 3 bases outside the gene matches. CDR3 size: 13 residues. Germline V CDR1 and CDR2: SGHTA, FQGNSA. The CDR3 coding sequence is TGTGCCAGCACCCGGGACAGGGGTGAAAAACTGTTTTTT. This sequence encodes CASTRDRGEKLFF.

The genes are TRBV2 and TRBJ1-2; 7 bases line up with TRBD1. V trimming: 4 bases; J trimming: 4 bases; junction bases outside the gene matches: 6. The CDR3 totals 14 residues. CDR1 and CDR2 from the germline V gene are SNHLY and FYNNEI. In nucleotides, the CDR3 is TGTGCCAGCAGTGCCGGACAGGCGCGCTATGGCTACACCTTC. This gives the protein CASSAGQARYGYTF. The whole variable domain, filled in from reference TRBV2 and TRBJ1-2, reads EPEVTQTPSHQVTQMGQEVILRCVPISNHLYFYWYRQILGQKVEFLVSFYNNEISEKSEIFDDQFSVERPDGSNFTLKIRSTKLEDSAMYFCASSAGQARYGYTFGSGTRLTVV.

V gene TRBV29-1 combines with J gene TRBJ1-2, with TRBD1 as a possible D gene (5 bases). Germline V gene lookup returns CDR1 SQVTM and CDR2 ANQGSEA. The CDR3 contains 17 residues. V was clipped by 4 bases and J by 1 base, with 22 bases between them. The CDR3 is CSVAEGPFRPLNYGYTF. The CDR3 region has the DNA TGCAGCGTTGCAGAGGGGCCCTTCCGTCCCCTTAACTATGGCTACACCTTC.

The rearrangement links TRBV6-5 to TRBJ2-3; TRBD1 matches at 8 bases. The CDR3 is 16 amino acids. The germline V gene encodes CDR1 MNHEY and CDR2 SVGAGI. V shed 2 bases, J shed 6 bases, and the junction held 10 bases outside the gene matches. The CDR3 bases are TGTGCCAGCAGTTACAGTGGACAGGGTGGTTGGGATACGCAGTATTTT. Translated: CASSYSGQGGWDTQYF.